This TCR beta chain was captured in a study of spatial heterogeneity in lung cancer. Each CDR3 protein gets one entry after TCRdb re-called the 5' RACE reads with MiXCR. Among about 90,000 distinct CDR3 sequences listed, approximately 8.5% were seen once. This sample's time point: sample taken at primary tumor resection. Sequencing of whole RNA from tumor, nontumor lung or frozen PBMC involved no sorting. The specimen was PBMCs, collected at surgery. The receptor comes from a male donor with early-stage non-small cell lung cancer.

The CDR3 sequence is CSVGLGTALNEQFF. CDR3 DNA sequence: TGCAGCGTTGGGCTCGGGACCGCTCTTAATGAGCAGTTCTTC. The V and J genes are TRBV29-1 and TRBJ2-1; D possibly uses TRBD1 or TRBD2 (5 bases each). V was shortened by 4 bases and J by 7 bases, with 17 bases between the two germline ends. In germline, CDR1 is SQVTM, CDR2 ANQGSEA. This CDR3 is built from 14 residues.